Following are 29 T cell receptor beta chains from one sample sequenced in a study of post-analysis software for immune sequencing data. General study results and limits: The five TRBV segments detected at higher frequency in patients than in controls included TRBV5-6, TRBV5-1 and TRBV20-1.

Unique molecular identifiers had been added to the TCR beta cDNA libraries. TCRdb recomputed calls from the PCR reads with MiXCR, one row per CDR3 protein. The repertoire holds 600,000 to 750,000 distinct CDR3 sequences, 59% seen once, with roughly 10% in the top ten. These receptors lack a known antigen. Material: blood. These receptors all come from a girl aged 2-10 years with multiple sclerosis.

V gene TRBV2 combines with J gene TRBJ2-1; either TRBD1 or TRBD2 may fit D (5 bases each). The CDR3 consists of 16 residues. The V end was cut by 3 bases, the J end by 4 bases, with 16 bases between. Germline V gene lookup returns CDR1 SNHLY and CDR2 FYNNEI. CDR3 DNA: TGTGCCAGCAGTGAGGGCCGGGGACCGGGATACAATGAGCAGTTCTTC. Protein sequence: CASSEGRGPGYNEQFF. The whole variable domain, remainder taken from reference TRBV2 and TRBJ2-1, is EPEVTQTPSHQVTQMGQEVILRCVPISNHLYFYWYRQILGQKVEFLVSFYNNEISEKSEIFDDQFSVERPDGSNFTLKIRSTKLEDSAMYFCASSEGRGPGYNEQFFGPGTRLTVL.

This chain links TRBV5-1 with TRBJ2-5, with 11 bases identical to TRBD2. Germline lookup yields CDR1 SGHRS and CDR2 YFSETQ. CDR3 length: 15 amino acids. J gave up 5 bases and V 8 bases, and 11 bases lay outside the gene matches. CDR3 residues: CASSLAGGPEETQYF. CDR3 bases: TGCGCCAGTAGTTTAGCGGGAGGGCCGGAGGAGACCCAGTACTTC.

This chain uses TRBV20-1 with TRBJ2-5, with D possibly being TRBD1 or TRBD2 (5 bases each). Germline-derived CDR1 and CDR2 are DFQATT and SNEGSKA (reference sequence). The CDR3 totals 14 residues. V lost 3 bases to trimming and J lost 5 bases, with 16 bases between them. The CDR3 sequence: CSASPDTRGETQYF. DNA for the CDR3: TGCAGTGCTAGCCCGGACACCCGAGGGGAGACCCAGTACTTC.

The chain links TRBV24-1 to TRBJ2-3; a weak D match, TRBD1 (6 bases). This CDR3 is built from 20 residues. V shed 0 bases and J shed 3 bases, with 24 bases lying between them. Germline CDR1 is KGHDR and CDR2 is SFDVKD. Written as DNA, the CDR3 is TGTGCCACCAGTGATTTGCAATCATGGTCAGGGGATTGGGGGACAGATACGCAGTATTTT. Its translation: CATSDLQSWSGDWGTDTQYF.

The CDR3: CASTTRVGGRNEQFF. In nucleotides, the CDR3 is TGTGCCAGCACCACCCGTGTCGGGGGGCGGAATGAGCAGTTCTTC. V usage is TRBV11-2 and J usage is TRBJ2-1, with TRBD2 as a possible D gene (7 bases). Germline CDR1 is SGHAT and CDR2 is FQNNGV. This CDR3 has 15 amino acids. Trimming cost V 7 bases and J 7 bases, with 20 bases left between them.

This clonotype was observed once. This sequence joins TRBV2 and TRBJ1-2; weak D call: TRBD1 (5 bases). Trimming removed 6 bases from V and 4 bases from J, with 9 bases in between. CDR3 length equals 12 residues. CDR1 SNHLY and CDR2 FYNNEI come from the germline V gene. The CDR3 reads CASRQASYGYTF. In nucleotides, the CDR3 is TGTGCCAGCAGACAGGCCTCCTATGGCTACACCTTC.

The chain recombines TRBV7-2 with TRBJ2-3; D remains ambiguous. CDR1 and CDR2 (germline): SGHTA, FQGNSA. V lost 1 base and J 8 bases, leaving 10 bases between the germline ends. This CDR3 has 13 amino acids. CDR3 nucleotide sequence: TGTGCCAGCAGCTTAGGTCTCAGTGGTACGCAGTATTTT. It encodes CASSLGLSGTQYF.

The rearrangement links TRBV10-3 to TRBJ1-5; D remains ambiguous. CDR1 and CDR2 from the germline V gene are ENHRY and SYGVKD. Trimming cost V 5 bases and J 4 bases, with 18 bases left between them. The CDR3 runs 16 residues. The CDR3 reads CAISPQRPSENQPQHF. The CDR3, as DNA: TGTGCCATCAGTCCTCAGAGGCCCTCCGAAAATCAGCCCCAGCATTTT.

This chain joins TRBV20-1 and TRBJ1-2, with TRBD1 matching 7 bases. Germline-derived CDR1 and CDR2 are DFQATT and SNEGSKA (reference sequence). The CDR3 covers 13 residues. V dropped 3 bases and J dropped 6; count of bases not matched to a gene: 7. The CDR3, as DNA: TGCAGTGCTAGTATCCAGGGGGGGGATGGCTACACCTTC. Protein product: CSASIQGGDGYTF.

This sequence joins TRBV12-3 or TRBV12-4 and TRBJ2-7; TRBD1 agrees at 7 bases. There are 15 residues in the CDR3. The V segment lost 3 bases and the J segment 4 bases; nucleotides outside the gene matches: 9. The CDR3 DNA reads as TGTGCCAGCAGTTTTAACAGGGGCGCGATTTACGAGCAGTACTTC. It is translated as CASSFNRGAIYEQYF.

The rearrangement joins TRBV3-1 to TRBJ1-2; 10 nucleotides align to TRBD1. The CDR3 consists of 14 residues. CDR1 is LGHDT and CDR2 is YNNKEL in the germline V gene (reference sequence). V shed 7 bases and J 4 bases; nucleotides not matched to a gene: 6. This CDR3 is CASTDRGKGYGYTF. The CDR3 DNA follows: TGTGCCAGCACGGACAGGGGGAAAGGCTATGGCTACACCTTC. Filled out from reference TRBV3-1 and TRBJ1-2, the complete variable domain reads DTAVSQTPKYLVTQMGNDKSIKCEQNLGHDTMYWYKQDSKKFLKIMFSYNNKELIINETVPNRFSPKSPDKAHLNLHINSLELGDSAVYFCASTDRGKGYGYTFGSGTRLTVV.

CDR3 nucleotide sequence: TGTGCCAGCAGCCGGGACATACACCAACTAGGCTCTAGCACAGATACGCAGTATTTT. Encoded protein: CASSRDIHQLGSSTDTQYF. The rearrangement uses TRBV12-3 or TRBV12-4 and TRBJ2-3; perhaps TRBD1 as D (6 bases). Trimming stripped 6 bases from V and 0 bases from J, with 25 bases between. The CDR3 is 19 amino acids.

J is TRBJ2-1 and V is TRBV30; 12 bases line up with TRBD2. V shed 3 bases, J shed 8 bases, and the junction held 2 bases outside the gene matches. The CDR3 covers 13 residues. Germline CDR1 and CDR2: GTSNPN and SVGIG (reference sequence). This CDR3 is CAWSTSGRYEQFF. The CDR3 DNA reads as TGTGCCTGGAGCACTAGCGGGAGGTATGAGCAGTTCTTC. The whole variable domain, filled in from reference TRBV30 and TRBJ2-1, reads SQTIHQWPATLVQPVGSPLSLECTVEGTSNPNLYWYRQAAGRGLQLLFYSVGIGQISSEVPQNLSASRPQDRQFILSSKKLLLSDSGFYLCAWSTSGRYEQFFGPGTRLTVL.

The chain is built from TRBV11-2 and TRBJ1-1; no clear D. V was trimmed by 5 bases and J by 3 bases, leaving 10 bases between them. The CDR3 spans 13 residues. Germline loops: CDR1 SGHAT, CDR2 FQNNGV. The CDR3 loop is CASSTAQDTEAFF. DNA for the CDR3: TGTGCCAGCAGCACAGCCCAGGACACTGAAGCTTTCTTT.

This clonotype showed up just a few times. The CDR3 DNA reads TGTGCCAGCAGTCCCAGTTCGGGACAGGTCTACAATGAGCAGTTCTTC. As protein: CASSPSSGQVYNEQFF. This rearrangement joins TRBV6-5 to TRBJ2-1; 8 bases fit TRBD1. Germline V gives CDR1 MNHEY, CDR2 SVGAGI. The CDR3 spans 16 residues. Unmatched junction bases numbered 9, after V lost 5 bases and J lost 3 bases.

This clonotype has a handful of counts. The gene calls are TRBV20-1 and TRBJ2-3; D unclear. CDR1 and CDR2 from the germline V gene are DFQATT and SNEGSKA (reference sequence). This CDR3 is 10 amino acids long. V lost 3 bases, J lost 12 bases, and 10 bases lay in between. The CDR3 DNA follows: TGCAGTGCTAGTTTGGCTAGTCAGTATTTT. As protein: CSASLASQYF.

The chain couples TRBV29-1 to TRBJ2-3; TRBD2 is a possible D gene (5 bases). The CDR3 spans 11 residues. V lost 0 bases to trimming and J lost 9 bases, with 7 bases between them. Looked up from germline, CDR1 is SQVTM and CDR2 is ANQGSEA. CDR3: CSVEEGGTQYF. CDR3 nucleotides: TGCAGCGTTGAAGAAGGAGGAACGCAGTATTTT.

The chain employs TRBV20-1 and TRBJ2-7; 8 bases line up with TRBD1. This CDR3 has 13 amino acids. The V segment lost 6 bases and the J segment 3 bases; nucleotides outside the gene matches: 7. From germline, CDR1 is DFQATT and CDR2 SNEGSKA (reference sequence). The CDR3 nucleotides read TGCAGTGCCAAGGGACAGGCCAACTACGAGCAGTACTTC. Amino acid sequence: CSAKGQANYEQYF.

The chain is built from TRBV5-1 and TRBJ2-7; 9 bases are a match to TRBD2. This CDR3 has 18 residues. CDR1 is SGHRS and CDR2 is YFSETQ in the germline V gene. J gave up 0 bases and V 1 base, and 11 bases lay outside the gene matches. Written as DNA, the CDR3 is TGCGCCAGCAGCTTGCGGGCGGGAGGGCCCAGGAGCTCCTACGAGCAGTACTTC. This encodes CASSLRAGGPRSSYEQYF.

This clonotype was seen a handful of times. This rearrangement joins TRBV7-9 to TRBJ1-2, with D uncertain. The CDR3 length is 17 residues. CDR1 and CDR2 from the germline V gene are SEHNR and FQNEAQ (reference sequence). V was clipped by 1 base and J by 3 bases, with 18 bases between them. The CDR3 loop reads CASSLGTSLPGDYGYTF. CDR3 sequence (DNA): TGTGCCAGCAGCTTAGGGACTTCTCTCCCTGGGGACTATGGCTACACCTTC.

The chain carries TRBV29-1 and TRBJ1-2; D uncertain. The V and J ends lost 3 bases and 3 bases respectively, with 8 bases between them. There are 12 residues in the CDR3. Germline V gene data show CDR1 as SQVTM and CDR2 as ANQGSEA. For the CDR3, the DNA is TGCAGCGTTGATAATGGGGACTATGGCTACACCTTC. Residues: CSVDNGDYGYTF.

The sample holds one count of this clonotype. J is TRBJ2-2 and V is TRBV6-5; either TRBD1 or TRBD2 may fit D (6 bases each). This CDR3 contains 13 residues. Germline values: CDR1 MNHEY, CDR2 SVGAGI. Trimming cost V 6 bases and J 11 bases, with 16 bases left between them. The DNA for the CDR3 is TGTGCCAGCAGCGACTCACGGGGGCGCGAGCTGTTTTTT. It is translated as CASSDSRGRELFF.

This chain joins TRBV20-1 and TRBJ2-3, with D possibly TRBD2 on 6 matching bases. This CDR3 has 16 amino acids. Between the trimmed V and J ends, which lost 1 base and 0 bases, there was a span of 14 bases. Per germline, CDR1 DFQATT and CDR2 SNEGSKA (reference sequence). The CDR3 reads CSARGGGYASTDTQYF. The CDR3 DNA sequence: TGCAGTGCTAGAGGAGGAGGGTATGCTAGCACAGATACGCAGTATTTT.

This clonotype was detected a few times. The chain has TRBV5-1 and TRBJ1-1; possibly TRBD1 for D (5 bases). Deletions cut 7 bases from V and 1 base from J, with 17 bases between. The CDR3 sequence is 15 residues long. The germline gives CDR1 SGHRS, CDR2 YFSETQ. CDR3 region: CASSPRGRTNTEAFF. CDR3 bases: TGCGCCAGCTCCCCCCGGGGCAGGACGAACACTGAAGCTTTCTTT.

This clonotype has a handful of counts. The CDR3 spells CASSAAGRYGYTF. CDR3 sequence (DNA): TGTGCCAGCAGTGCGGCGGGGAGGTATGGCTACACCTTC. The chain joins TRBV2 to TRBJ1-2; no definite D call. The CDR3 runs 13 residues. Germline lookup yields CDR1 SNHLY and CDR2 FYNNEI. Deletions cut 4 bases from V and 5 bases from J, with 11 bases between.

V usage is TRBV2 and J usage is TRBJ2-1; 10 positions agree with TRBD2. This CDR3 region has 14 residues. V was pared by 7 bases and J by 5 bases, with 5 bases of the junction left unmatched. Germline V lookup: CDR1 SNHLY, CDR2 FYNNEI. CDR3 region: CASNLAGAHNEQFF. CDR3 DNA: TGTGCCAGCAACCTAGCGGGAGCCCACAATGAGCAGTTCTTC.

In nucleotides, the CDR3 is TGTGCCAGCAGCGTAGCGGAGAGTCAAGAGACCCAGTACTTC. The encoded protein is CASSVAESQETQYF. The gene calls are TRBV9 and TRBJ2-5, with D hard to call. The CDR3 sequence is 14 residues long. Germline CDR1 reads SGDLS; CDR2 reads YYNGEE. The germline V and J ends were trimmed by 0 bases and 2 bases, with 8 bases remaining between them.

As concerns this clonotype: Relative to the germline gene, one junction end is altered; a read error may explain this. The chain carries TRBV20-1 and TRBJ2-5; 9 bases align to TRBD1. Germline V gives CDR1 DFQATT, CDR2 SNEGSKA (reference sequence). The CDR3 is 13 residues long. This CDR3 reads CSAGDRGLETQYF. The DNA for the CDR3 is TGCAGTGCTGGAGACAGGGGGTTAGAGACCCAGTACTTC.

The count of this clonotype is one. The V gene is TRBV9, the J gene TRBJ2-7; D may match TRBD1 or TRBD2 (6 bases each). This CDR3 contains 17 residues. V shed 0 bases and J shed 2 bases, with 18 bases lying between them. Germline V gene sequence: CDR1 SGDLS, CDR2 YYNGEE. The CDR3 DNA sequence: TGTGCCAGCAGCGTAGGGGGGGCAGGAGGGTTCACCTACGAGCAGTACTTC. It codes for CASSVGGAGGFTYEQYF.